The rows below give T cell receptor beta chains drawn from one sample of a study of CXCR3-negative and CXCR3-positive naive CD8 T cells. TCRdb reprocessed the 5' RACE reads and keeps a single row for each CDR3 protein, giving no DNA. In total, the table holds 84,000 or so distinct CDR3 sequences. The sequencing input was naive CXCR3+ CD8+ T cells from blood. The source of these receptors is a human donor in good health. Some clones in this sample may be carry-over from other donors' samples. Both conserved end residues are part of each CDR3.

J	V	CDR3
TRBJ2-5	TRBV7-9	CASSSRDRDRETQYF
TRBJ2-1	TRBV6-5	CASTPYSSSYNEQFF
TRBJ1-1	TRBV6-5	CASSLEGTEAFF
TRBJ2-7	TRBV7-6	CACSLGRGIDEQYF
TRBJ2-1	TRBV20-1	CSARRDRGAGSSYNEQFF
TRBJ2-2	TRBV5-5	CASRVRDGSRELFF
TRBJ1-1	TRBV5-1	CASSLGVSDREAFF
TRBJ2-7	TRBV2	CAVRDRVDYEQYF
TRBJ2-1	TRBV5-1	CASQEGNEQFF
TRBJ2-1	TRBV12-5	CASGSGATNEQFF
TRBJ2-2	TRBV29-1	CSVERGSVGELFF
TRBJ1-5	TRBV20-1	CSARETGQNQPQHF
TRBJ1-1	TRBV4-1	CASSPRTGNTEAFF
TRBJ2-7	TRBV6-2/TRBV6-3	CASSLALPSYEQYF
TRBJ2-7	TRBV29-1	CSVEEGTSYEQYF
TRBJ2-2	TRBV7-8	CASRSGNTGELFF
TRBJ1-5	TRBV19	CASSPGPGLWPQHF
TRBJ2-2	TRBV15	CATSTRTTGELFF
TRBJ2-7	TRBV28	CASSLFSSGRTPYEQYF
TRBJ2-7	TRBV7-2	CASSFLGYEQYF
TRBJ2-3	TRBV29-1	CSVAPEGDTQYF
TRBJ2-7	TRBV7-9	CASRGDFYEQYF
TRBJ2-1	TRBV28	CASTFLGSGGNEQFF
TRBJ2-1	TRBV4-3	CASSQLPLAGGPTEQFF
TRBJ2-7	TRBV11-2	CASSREDRRVGYEQYF
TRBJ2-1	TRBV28	CASSYPRGEQFF
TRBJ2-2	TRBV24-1	CATKNGGPGELFF
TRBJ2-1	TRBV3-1	CASSQLGLEYNEQFF
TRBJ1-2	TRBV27	CASSKSGTAYGYTF
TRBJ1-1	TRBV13	CASSRGAEQGAFF
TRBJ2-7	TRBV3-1	CASSQDPGDAYEQYF
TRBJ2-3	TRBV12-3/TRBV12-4	CASRSLGFRTGDTDTQYF
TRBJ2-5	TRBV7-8	CASSPKKETQYF